This TCR beta chain was sequenced for a study of cytomegalovirus exposure and HLA in healthy donors. Study conclusions and caveats: Researchers counted 150 to 200 TCR beta chains as cytomegalovirus-associated. Within the 95 to 150 validation repertoires, first-cohort TCR clusters tended to co-occur, according to a later analysis. The CMV antigen specificity of a few CMV-associated chains was confirmed through in vitro analysis.

A note on this clone: Its antigen is unidentified.

CDR3 size: 11 residues. Germline loops: CDR1 DFQATT, CDR2 SNEGSKA (reference sequence). With 5 bases removed from V and 7 bases from J, the gap between germline ends came to 11 bases. Generated by immunoSEQ multiplex PCR, the TCRdb table keeps only in-frame clones and is missing some. The sample lists roughly 68,000 clones; roughly 96% were seen once. The source of this sequence is a man in his late teens or twenties in good health and CMV-seronegative. Sequencing was carried out using PBMCs. The chain joins TRBV20-1 to TRBJ1-1; D possibly corresponds to TRBD1 (6 bases). CDR3 DNA: TGCAGTGCTGGGCAGGGGAATGAAGCTTTCTTT. Its protein product is CSAGQGNEAFF.